This T cell receptor (beta chain) comes out of a study of response to subunit inactivated influenza vaccine. Each CDR3 protein is one row after TCRdb ran MiXCR on the RT-PCR reads. Here the sample spans some 540,000 distinct CDR3 sequences, roughly a quarter being singletons. The CDR3 covers 15 residues. Trimming shortened V by 4 bases and J by 4 bases, and 17 bases separated the two germline ends. Germline loops: CDR1 LGHDT, CDR2 YNNKEL (reference sequence). The same data also went into a second study, on T cells expressing NK-cell markers. As that report states: The cDNA for TCR beta came from 5'RACE template switching with UMIs. Sorted CD3+CD56+NKG2C+, CD3+CD56+NKG2C- and CD3+CD56-NKG2C+ T cells supplied TCR beta repertoires. With respect to HCMV, seven of the eight sequenced donors were seropositive, and one was seronegative.

Sequences were derived from CD4+ T cells sorted from PBMCs, sampled 12 days after vaccination. The TCR was taken from a man aged 50 or older who received an inactivated influenza vaccine. The genes are TRBV3-1 and TRBJ2-7, with D maybe TRBD1 (6 bases). The CDR3 region is CASSPRGRGSYEQYF. Here the CDR3 DNA reads TGTGCCAGCAGCCCCCGTGGCAGGGGATCGTACGAGCAGTACTTC.